These T cell receptor beta chains were read from a single sample in a study of cytomegalovirus exposure and HLA in healthy donors. Clones were sequenced by immunoSEQ multiplex PCR, and TCRdb holds only the in-frame ones, with some missing. The listing records about 34,000 clones. Sequencing was performed on PBMCs. These receptors were taken from a woman in her 40s in good health and CMV-seropositive. Both conserved end residues are part of each CDR3. The order of the fields is D gene, V gene, J gene, CDR3 protein, CDR3 DNA. The D gene is left open where the match is weak.

>TRBD2|TRBV28|TRBJ2-1
CASSSASGMGYNEQFF
TGTGCCAGCAGTTCAGCTAGCGGGATGGGCTACAATGAGCAGTTCTTC
>.|TRBV30|TRBJ1-1
CAWSGQAEAFF
TGTGCCTGGAGTGGGCAGGCCGAAGCTTTCTTT
>.|TRBV9|TRBJ2-7
CASSVGGGGAYEQYF
TGTGCCAGCAGCGTAGGAGGGGGGGGAGCCTACGAGCAGTACTTC
>.|TRBV5-1|TRBJ1-3
CASSSRTLTDTIYF
TGCGCCAGCAGCTCCAGGACTTTAACGGACACCATATATTTT
>.|TRBV2|TRBJ2-4
CASSGDRTRGLAKNIQYF
TGTGCCAGCAGTGGAGACAGGACGCGCGGCTTGGCCAAAAACATTCAGTACTTC
>TRBD1|TRBV7-9|TRBJ2-7
CASSSTGDRYEQYF
TGTGCCAGCAGCTCAACAGGGGACCGGTACGAGCAGTACTTC
>TRBD1|TRBV29-1|TRBJ2-2
CSVAGQLNTGELFF
TGCAGCGTTGCGGGACAGCTTAACACCGGGGAGCTGTTTTTT
>.|TRBV18|TRBJ2-1
CASSPGAGSDNEQFF
TGTGCCAGCTCACCAGGGGCCGGCTCCGACAATGAGCAGTTCTTC
>TRBD2|TRBV6-5|TRBJ2-7
CASSYSQLAGGDEQYF
TGTGCCAGCAGTTATTCTCAACTAGCGGGAGGGGACGAGCAGTACTTC
>TRBD2|TRBV27|TRBJ2-1
CASMGLPIDNEQFF
TGTGCCAGCATGGGACTACCTATCGACAATGAGCAGTTCTTC
>TRBD1|TRBV6-6|TRBJ1-1
CASRETGTLNTEAFF
TGTGCCAGCAGGGAGACAGGGACCCTGAACACTGAAGCTTTCTTT
>TRBD1|TRBV30|TRBJ2-2
CARTLGQGGTGELFF
TGTGCCCGGACCTTGGGACAGGGAGGCACCGGGGAGCTGTTTTTT
>TRBD2|TRBV7-8|TRBJ2-1
CASSPTSGRLYNEQFF
TGTGCCAGCAGCCCGACTAGCGGGAGACTCTACAATGAGCAGTTCTTC
>TRBD2|TRBV7-2|TRBJ2-1
CASSLAGVSYNEQFF
TGTGCCAGCAGCCTAGCGGGAGTCTCCTACAATGAGCAGTTCTTC
>TRBD2|TRBV4-2|TRBJ2-3
CASSQETSSGRGTDTQYF
TGTGCCAGCAGCCAAGAAACCTCTAGCGGGAGGGGCACAGATACGCAGTATTTT
>TRBD1|TRBV5-6|TRBJ2-1
CASSFDRGSYNEQFF
TGTGCCAGCAGCTTTGACAGGGGTTCCTACAATGAGCAGTTCTTC
>TRBD2|TRBV5-1|TRBJ2-3
CASSPRDYSYSSTDTQYF
TGCGCCAGCAGCCCCCGGGACTACAGCTATTCTAGCACAGATACGCAGTATTTT
>TRBD1|TRBV5-6|TRBJ1-2
CASSPLGQGAHYGYTF
TGTGCCAGCAGCCCGTTGGGGCAGGGGGCTCACTATGGCTACACCTTC
>.|TRBV7-2|TRBJ2-7
CASSARRGYEQYF
TGTGCCAGCAGCGCGCGTCGAGGCTACGAGCAGTACTTC
>.|TRBV5-1|TRBJ1-1
CASSWAGDTNTEAFF
TGCGCCAGCAGCTGGGCGGGCGACACGAACACTGAAGCTTTCTTT
>TRBD2|TRBV11-2|TRBJ2-7
CASSLSGGPYEQYF
TGTGCCAGCAGCCTATCGGGAGGCCCCTACGAGCAGTACTTC
>TRBD1|TRBV15|TRBJ1-2
CATSRVKGEQGAGGYTF
TGTGCCACCAGCAGAGTTAAGGGTGAACAGGGGGCGGGAGGCTACACCTTC
>.|TRBV20-1|TRBJ2-7
CSARQNYEQYF
TGCAGTGCTAGACAGAACTACGAGCAGTACTTC
>.|TRBV28|TRBJ1-2
CASRPQDAFYGYTF
TGTGCCAGCAGACCACAGGATGCGTTCTATGGCTACACCTTC
>TRBD1|TRBV28|TRBJ1-2
CASGNRGRRGYTF
TGTGCCTCCGGCAACAGGGGGCGCAGGGGCTACACCTTC